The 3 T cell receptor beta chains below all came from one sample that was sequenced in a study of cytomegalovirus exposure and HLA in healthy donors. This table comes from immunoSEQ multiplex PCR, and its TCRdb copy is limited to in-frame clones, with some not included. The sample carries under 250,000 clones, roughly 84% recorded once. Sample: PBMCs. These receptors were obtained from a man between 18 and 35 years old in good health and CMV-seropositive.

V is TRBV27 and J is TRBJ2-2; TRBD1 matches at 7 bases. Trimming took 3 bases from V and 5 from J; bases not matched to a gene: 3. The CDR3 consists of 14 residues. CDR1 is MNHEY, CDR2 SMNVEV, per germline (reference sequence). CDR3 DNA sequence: TGTGCCAGCAGTTTTCAGGGGGTGACCGGGGAGCTGTTTTTT. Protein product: CASSFQGVTGELFF.

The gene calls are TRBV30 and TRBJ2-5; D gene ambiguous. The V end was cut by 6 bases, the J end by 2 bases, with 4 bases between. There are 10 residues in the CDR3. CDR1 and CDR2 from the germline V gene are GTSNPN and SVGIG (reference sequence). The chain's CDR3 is CACQQETQYF. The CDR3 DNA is TGTGCCTGTCAACAAGAGACCCAGTACTTC.

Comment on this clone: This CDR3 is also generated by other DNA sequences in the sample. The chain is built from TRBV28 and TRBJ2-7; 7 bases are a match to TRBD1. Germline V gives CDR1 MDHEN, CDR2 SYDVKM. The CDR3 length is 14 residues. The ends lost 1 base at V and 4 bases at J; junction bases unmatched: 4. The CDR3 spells CASSLSDRVYEQYF. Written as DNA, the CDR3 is TGTGCCAGCAGTTTATCCGACAGGGTTTACGAGCAGTACTTC.